Each of the 28 T cell receptor beta chains below was sequenced from the same sample in a study of early T cells in non-severe SARS-CoV-2 infection. MiXCR was run by TCRdb on the 5' RACE reads, yielding one entry per CDR3 protein. The sample carries more than 90,000 distinct CDR3 sequences, approximately 9.9% recorded once. The sample consisted of whole blood. The receptor source for this set is an adult who was a healthcare worker with PCR-confirmed SARS-CoV-2 infection or an uninfected control (not recorded which).

V usage is TRBV28 and J usage is TRBJ2-7; D is ambiguous. CDR3 size: 13 residues. Germline V lookup: CDR1 MDHEN, CDR2 SYDVKM. Trimming shortened V by 3 bases and J by 6 bases, and 12 bases separated the two germline ends. CDR3 amino acids: CASSLYDPPEQYF. The CDR3 DNA is TGTGCCAGCAGTTTGTATGACCCCCCCGAGCAGTACTTC.

This clonotype appeared many times. As DNA, the CDR3 is TGCGCCAGCAGCAACACTAGGACCGGGACAGAGTCCTACAATGAGCAGTTCTTC. It yields the protein CASSNTRTGTESYNEQFF. The J gene is TRBJ2-1, the V gene TRBV5-1; the match to TRBD1 covers 7 bases. V lost 4 bases to trimming and J lost 1 base; unmatched junction nucleotides: 14. Germline CDR1 SGHRS, CDR2 YFSETQ. The CDR3 spans 18 residues.

The sample holds many counts of this clonotype. The V gene is TRBV11-2, the J gene TRBJ2-2; D uncertain. V lost 1 base, J lost 7 bases, and 16 bases lay in between. Germline assignment: CDR1 SGHAT and CDR2 FQNNGV. This CDR3 has 16 residues. Written as DNA, the CDR3 is TGTGCCAGCAGCTTAGTGCGCGCCTCAGCAGGCGGGGAGCTGTTTTTT. It is translated as CASSLVRASAGGELFF.

This clonotype was seen only a few times. The chain recombines TRBV7-2 with TRBJ2-2; D might be TRBD1 (6 bases). V was trimmed by 5 bases and J by 2 bases, leaving 15 bases between them. Germline CDR1 is SGHTA and CDR2 is FQGNSA. The CDR3 length is 16 residues. CDR3 in amino acids: CASSPQGSSNTGELFF. The CDR3 bases are TGTGCCAGCAGCCCACAGGGTAGTAGTAACACCGGGGAGCTGTTTTTT.

This CDR3 is CSARDVTLDTQYF. DNA of the CDR3: TGCAGTGCTAGAGATGTCACGCTCGATACGCAGTATTTT. The V gene is TRBV20-1, the J gene TRBJ2-3, with D hard to call. Trimming cost V 0 bases and J 6 bases, with 10 bases left between them. The germline gives CDR1 DFQATT, CDR2 SNEGSKA (reference sequence). CDR3 length equals 13 residues.

In its sample, this clonotype was seen many times. CDR3 residues: CASSLGPGGANEQFF. CDR3 DNA sequence: TGTGCCAGCAGCTTAGGTCCTGGTGGGGCCAATGAGCAGTTCTTC. The V call is TRBV11-2, the J call TRBJ2-1, with D perhaps matching TRBD1 (5 bases). From germline, CDR1 is SGHAT and CDR2 FQNNGV. Trimming removed 1 base from V and 6 bases from J, with 13 bases in between. There are 15 residues in the CDR3.

The table lists this clonotype with many counts. J is TRBJ2-2 and V is TRBV4-1; 7 nucleotides match TRBD2. From germline, CDR1 is MGHRA and CDR2 YSYEKL. J was trimmed by 0 bases and V by 7 bases; bases with no gene match: 2. The CDR3 extends over 14 amino acids. CDR3 region: CASTGRTNTGELFF. DNA for the CDR3: TGCGCCAGCACCGGGAGGACGAACACCGGGGAGCTGTTTTTT.

The V and J genes are TRBV20-1 and TRBJ1-2, with a tentative D call TRBD1 (6 bases). Germline assignment: CDR1 DFQATT and CDR2 SNEGSKA (reference sequence). The V end lost 4 bases, the J end lost 4 bases, and 13 bases lay between the germline ends. The CDR3 contains 13 residues. The CDR3, as DNA: TGCAGTGCTACGGTGGACAGACTCTATGGCTACACCTTC. Translating it yields CSATVDRLYGYTF.

V gene TRBV9 combines with J gene TRBJ2-3; the match to TRBD1 covers 7 bases. The length of the CDR3 is 14 residues. V gave up 4 bases and J gave up 1 base; unmatched junction bases: 3. The germline V gene has CDR1 SGDLS and CDR2 YYNGEE. The DNA for the CDR3 is TGTGCCAGCAGCTACGGACAGGGCACAGATACGCAGTATTTT. Encoded protein: CASSYGQGTDTQYF. Filled out from reference TRBV9 and TRBJ2-3, the complete variable domain reads DSGVTQTPKHLITATGQRVTLRCSPRSGDLSVYWYQQSLDQGLQFLIQYYNGEERAKGNILERFSAQQFPDLHSELNLSSLELGDSALYFCASSYGQGTDTQYFGPGTRLTVL.

This clonotype was recorded many times. This chain joins TRBV13 and TRBJ2-5, with 12 bases aligning to TRBD1. The CDR3 is made up of 16 amino acids. The J segment lost 1 base and the V segment lost 4 bases, leaving 4 bases of the junction unmatched. The V gene's germline CDR1 is PRHDT and CDR2 FYEKMQ (reference sequence). CDR3 amino acids: CASSWDRGPLQETQYF. The DNA of the CDR3 is TGTGCCAGCAGCTGGGACAGGGGGCCCCTCCAAGAGACCCAGTACTTC. The complete variable domain, with remaining parts taken from reference TRBV13 and TRBJ2-5, reads AAGVIQSPRHLIKEKRETATLKCYPIPRHDTVYWYQQGPGQDPQFLISFYEKMQSDKGSIPDRFSAQQFSDYHSELNMSSLELGDSALYFCASSWDRGPLQETQYFGPGTRLLVL.

This clonotype was found many times. The chain links TRBV4-1 to TRBJ2-1, with 7 bases aligning to TRBD1. With 1 base clipped from V and 5 bases from J, the junction kept 17 bases outside the gene matches. The CDR3 totals 19 residues. CDR1 is MGHRA and CDR2 is YSYEKL in the germline V gene. CDR3 bases: TGCGCCAGCAGCCAAGTCCCCCCCGACAGGGATGTTATGAACAATGAGCAGTTCTTC. Translating it yields CASSQVPPDRDVMNNEQFF.

This clonotype was recorded many times. The chain couples TRBV6-5 to TRBJ2-7, with D unclear. V was shortened by 5 bases and J by 0 bases, with 11 bases between the two germline ends. The length of the CDR3 is 14 residues. Germline V gives CDR1 MNHEY, CDR2 SVGAGI. CDR3 nucleotide sequence: TGTGCCAGCAGTCTCGAAGGAATCTCCTACGAGCAGTACTTC. This translates into CASSLEGISYEQYF.

This clonotype was recorded many times. V gene TRBV20-1 combines with J gene TRBJ1-3; D not certain. The CDR3 is made up of 14 amino acids. Per the germline V gene, CDR1 is DFQATT and CDR2 is SNEGSKA (reference sequence). V lost 2 bases, J lost 4 bases, and 12 bases lay in between. CDR3 in DNA: TGCAGTGCTAGACCCCCTCACGTAGGAAACACCATATATTTT. As protein: CSARPPHVGNTIYF.

This chain uses TRBV28 with TRBJ1-1; D gene unclear. V was trimmed by 7 bases and J by 4 bases, leaving 10 bases between them. This CDR3 is built from 12 residues. The germline gives CDR1 MDHEN, CDR2 SYDVKM. CDR3 sequence (DNA): TGTGCCAGCACCTTGGGCGGCACTGAAGCTTTCTTT. This gives the protein CASTLGGTEAFF.

The V gene is TRBV6-1, the J gene TRBJ2-1; D gene unclear. The CDR3 length is 13 residues. Germline CDR1 is MNHNS and CDR2 is SASEGT. Trimming took 6 bases from V and 9 from J, leaving 15 bases between them. The CDR3 sequence: CASRAPVGGEQFF. DNA for the CDR3: TGTGCCAGCAGGGCGCCTGTGGGCGGTGAGCAGTTCTTC.

The J gene is TRBJ2-3, the V gene TRBV7-9, with 7 bases matching TRBD1. Trimming removed 1 base from V and 2 bases from J; junction bases left unmatched: 6. Per germline, CDR1 SEHNR and CDR2 FQNEAQ (reference sequence). The CDR3 is made up of 16 amino acids. This chain's CDR3 is CASSLVPDRPTDTQYF. The DNA of the CDR3 is TGTGCCAGCAGCTTAGTCCCGGACAGGCCCACAGATACGCAGTATTTT.

The chain combines TRBV7-9 with TRBJ2-3, with D perhaps TRBD1 (7 bases). In germline, CDR1 is SEHNR, CDR2 FQNEAQ (reference sequence). The V end lost 1 base, the J end lost 4 bases, and 18 bases lay between the germline ends. The CDR3 runs to 17 residues. This CDR3 is CASSLETWQGGADTQYF. CDR3 nucleotides: TGTGCCAGCAGCTTAGAAACCTGGCAGGGGGGCGCAGATACGCAGTATTTT.

The chain carries TRBV5-1 and TRBJ2-3; 8 nucleotides agree with TRBD2. The CDR3 runs 16 residues. The junction had 10 bases not matched to a gene; V was cut back by 3 bases and J by 4 bases. Looked up from germline, CDR1 is SGHRS and CDR2 is YFSETQ. In nucleotides, the CDR3 is TGCGCCAGCAGCTATCGGACTAGCACCTTGTCAGATACGCAGTATTTT. Translation: CASSYRTSTLSDTQYF.

The J gene is TRBJ2-7, the V gene TRBV28; TRBD1 matches at 9 bases. The CDR3 is made up of 13 amino acids. Germline CDR1 MDHEN, CDR2 SYDVKM. J lost 6 bases, V lost 6 bases, and 6 bases had no gene match. CDR3 nucleotide sequence: TGTGCCAGCAGCCGCGGGACAGGGTTCGAGCAGTACTTC. Encoded protein: CASSRGTGFEQYF.

This chain connects TRBV7-9 to TRBJ1-1; no definite D call. The CDR3 spans 14 residues. The V and J ends lost 0 bases and 10 bases respectively, with 15 bases between them. CDR1 is SEHNR and CDR2 is FQNEAQ in the germline V gene (reference sequence). CDR3 sequence (DNA): TGTGCCAGCAGCTTAGCGCTCACAACAGACGGAGCTTTCTTT. It encodes CASSLALTTDGAFF.

The gene calls are TRBV9 and TRBJ2-3; D gene unclear. The V and J ends lost 2 bases and 2 bases respectively, with 12 bases between them. The germline CDR1 and CDR2 sequences are SGDLS and YYNGEE. This CDR3 contains 15 residues. The CDR3 loop reads CASSVKTGVTDTQYF. The CDR3 DNA sequence: TGTGCCAGCAGCGTTAAGACGGGTGTCACAGATACGCAGTATTTT.

This clonotype was recorded many times. The V call is TRBV11-2, the J call TRBJ2-1, with D unclear. CDR3 length equals 17 residues. CDR1 is SGHAT, CDR2 FQNNGV, per germline. With 5 bases removed from V and 0 bases from J, the gap between germline ends came to 17 bases. DNA of the CDR3: TGTGCCAGCAGCCTTAAAATCGGCGCCAGCTCCTACAATGAGCAGTTCTTC. It is translated as CASSLKIGASSYNEQFF.

The rearrangement links TRBV5-1 to TRBJ2-2; the D gene is possibly TRBD1 (5 bases). The CDR3 extends over 15 amino acids. CDR1 SGHRS and CDR2 YFSETQ come from the germline V gene. V gave up 6 bases and J gave up 4 bases, with 16 bases separating them. CDR3 sequence (DNA): TGCGCCAGCACGCTAGGGGCCTCGAGCACCGGGGAGCTGTTTTTT. Residues: CASTLGASSTGELFF.

This clonotype was detected many times. The CDR3: CASSQDLRGPQHF. The DNA for the CDR3 is TGCGCCAGCAGCCAAGATCTTCGGGGGCCCCAGCATTTT. The chain uses TRBV4-1 and TRBJ1-5; no definite D call. Trimming stripped 0 bases from V and 9 bases from J, with 9 bases between. Looked up from germline, CDR1 is MGHRA and CDR2 is YSYEKL. The CDR3 spans 13 residues.

This clonotype has a handful of counts. The chain is built from TRBV18 and TRBJ2-5, with 8 bases that match TRBD1. The CDR3 totals 17 residues. The J segment lost 4 bases and the V segment lost 3 bases, leaving 13 bases of the junction unmatched. Germline assignment: CDR1 KGHSH and CDR2 LQKENI. This chain's CDR3 is CASSPTTGRGRGETQYF. CDR3 nucleotide sequence: TGTGCCAGCTCACCCACCACCGGCAGGGGGCGCGGAGAGACCCAGTACTTC.

This clonotype was counted many times. The chain links TRBV5-6 to TRBJ1-1; D gene uncertain. The CDR3 sequence is 14 residues long. From germline, CDR1 is SGHDT and CDR2 YYEEEE. V was pared by 7 bases and J by 2 bases, with 15 bases between. This CDR3 reads CASRDGSLNTEAFF. The CDR3 DNA reads TGTGCCAGCCGAGACGGGAGCCTTAACACTGAAGCTTTCTTT.

CDR3: CASSSRGSGANVLTF. CDR3 bases: TGTGCCAGCAGCTCCCGGGGCTCTGGGGCCAACGTCCTGACTTTC. The chain is built from TRBV5-4 and TRBJ2-6; TRBD2 is a possible D gene (5 bases). Trimming took 3 bases from V and 0 from J, leaving 7 bases between them. This CDR3 contains 15 residues. Germline CDR1 SGHNT, CDR2 YYREEE (reference sequence).

This clonotype has a count of ten or more. The rearrangement links TRBV5-1 to TRBJ2-1, with D tentatively TRBD2 (7 bases). CDR1 and CDR2 from the germline V gene are SGHRS and YFSETQ. Trimming left V 1 base short and J 8 bases short, with 19 bases between. The CDR3 sequence is 16 residues long. The CDR3 DNA reads TGCGCCAGCAGCTTGTACGGGACTAACCCAGGGGATGAGCAGTTCTTC. Protein product: CASSLYGTNPGDEQFF.